What follows are 3 T cell receptor beta chains derived from one specimen sequenced in a study of cytomegalovirus exposure and HLA in healthy donors. Vbeta (60) and Jbeta (13) primers were used in the PCR. The method was immunoSEQ multiplex PCR; TCRdb's version includes in-frame clones alone and lacks a portion of them. Among approximately 190,000 clones listed, about 83% were seen once. The sample comprised PBMCs. Receptors originate from a man aged 40-49 years in good health and CMV-seropositive.

This clone was seen a handful of times. The chain recombines TRBV5-1 with TRBJ2-1, with 11 nucleotides matching TRBD2. J gave up 2 bases and V 4 bases, and 26 bases lay outside the gene matches. Germline loops: CDR1 SGHRS, CDR2 YFSETQ. The CDR3 has 23 amino acids. CDR3 sequence (DNA): TGCGCCAGCAGCCAAGATACGGGACTAGCGGAGCTTGAGCCCCCCGAAACCTACAATGAGCAGTTCTTC. Encoded protein: CASSQDTGLAELEPPETYNEQFF.

The chain uses TRBV6-5 and TRBJ2-1; D gene unclear. This CDR3 is 11 amino acids long. CDR1 is MNHEY, CDR2 SVGAGI, per germline. V was shortened by 2 bases and J by 8 bases, with 4 bases between the two germline ends. CDR3 DNA sequence: TGTGCCAGCAGTTACCCGGATGAGCAGTTCTTC. It specifies CASSYPDEQFF.

V and J are TRBV7-6 and TRBJ2-1; D remains unclear. The germline gives CDR1 SGHVS, CDR2 FNYEAQ. Trimming removed 6 bases at V and 2 bases at J, with 14 bases between. The CDR3 consists of 15 residues. The CDR3 bases are TGTGCCAGCAGTCCTCCGGGTCCCACCTACAATGAGCAGTTCTTC. Translation: CASSPPGPTYNEQFF.